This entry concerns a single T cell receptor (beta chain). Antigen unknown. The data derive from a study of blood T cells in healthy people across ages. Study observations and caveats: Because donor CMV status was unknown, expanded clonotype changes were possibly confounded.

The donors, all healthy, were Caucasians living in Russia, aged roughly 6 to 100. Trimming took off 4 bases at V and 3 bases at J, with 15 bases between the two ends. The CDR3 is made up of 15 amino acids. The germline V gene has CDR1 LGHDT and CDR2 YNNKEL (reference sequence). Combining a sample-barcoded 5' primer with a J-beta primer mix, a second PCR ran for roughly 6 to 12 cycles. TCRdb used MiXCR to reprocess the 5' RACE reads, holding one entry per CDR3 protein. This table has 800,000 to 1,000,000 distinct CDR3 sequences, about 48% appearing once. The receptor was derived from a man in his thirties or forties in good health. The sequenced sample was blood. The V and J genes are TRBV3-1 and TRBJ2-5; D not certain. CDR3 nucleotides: TGTGCCAGCAGCCTCTCTTTGACCCGGAAAGAGACCCAGTACTTC. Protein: CASSLSLTRKETQYF.